The 17 T cell receptor beta chains in this list originate from one sample, sequenced in a study of blood T cell repertoires in COVID-19 (dated by TCRdb to between 2020 and 2021). The receptor library was made with the immunoSEQ multiplex PCR assay. TCRdb took this table from immuneACCESS and kept in-frame rearrangements with V and J called. Such tables lack part of the clones; where checked against another copy, unresolved V genes explain under half of the gap, and the rest is unexplained. The sample includes about 200,000 clones, with approximately 86% observed a single time. The ten largest clones capture more than 4% of the sample. Sequencing was done on a sample of PBMCs or T cells enriched from blood (not recorded which). Source of these receptors: a woman aged 30 to 39 who had been exposed to COVID-19.

The chain couples TRBV23-1 to TRBJ2-1, with TRBD2 identical over 10 bases. TRBV23-1 is an open reading frame, and its role is uncertain. After removal of 2 bases from V and 4 bases from J, the junction contained 11 bases not matched to a gene. This CDR3 comprises 18 residues. CDR3 DNA sequence: TGCGCCAGCAGTCAAGGGGGACTAGCGCGCGGAGGATACAATGAGCAGTTCTTC. It yields the protein CASSQGGLARGGYNEQFF.

This sequence joins TRBV5-1 and TRBJ1-2; 10 bases match TRBD1. Trimming cost V 2 bases and J 4 bases; bases outside gene matches: 8. The length of the CDR3 is 16 residues. Per germline, CDR1 SGHRS and CDR2 YFSETQ. The CDR3 here is CASSLTTGTGAYGYTF. The CDR3 nucleotides read TGCGCCAGCAGCTTAACCACCGGGACAGGGGCCTATGGCTACACCTTC. The complete variable domain, with remaining parts taken from reference TRBV5-1 and TRBJ1-2, reads KAGVTQTPRYLIKTRGQQVTLSCSPISGHRSVSWYQQTPGQGLQFLFEYFSETQRNKGNFPGRFSGRQFSNSRSEMNVSTLELGDSALYLCASSLTTGTGAYGYTFGSGTRLTVV.

This clone was recorded once. This chain links TRBV9 with TRBJ2-1, with D uncertain. This CDR3 region has 13 residues. Germline V lookup: CDR1 SGDLS, CDR2 YYNGEE. V lost 5 bases and J 7 bases, leaving 13 bases between the germline ends. CDR3: CASRKLNENEQFF. CDR3 coding DNA: TGTGCCAGCAGGAAACTAAATGAGAATGAGCAGTTCTTC.

The chain couples TRBV5-4 to TRBJ1-2, with 8 bases fitting TRBD1. The length of the CDR3 is 14 residues. CDR1 and CDR2 from the germline V gene are SGHNT and YYREEE (reference sequence). Unmatched junction bases numbered 5, after V lost 5 bases and J lost 2 bases. CDR3 in DNA: TGTGCCAGCAGGAACCGGGACAGGAACTATGGCTACACCTTC. Protein sequence: CASRNRDRNYGYTF.

The J gene is TRBJ2-2, the V gene TRBV13, with 7 bases fitting TRBD1. V lost 5 bases and J lost 5; bases outside the gene matches: 8. The CDR3 contains 15 residues. From germline, CDR1 is PRHDT and CDR2 FYEKMQ (reference sequence). As DNA, the CDR3 is TGTGCCAGCAGCCCCGGACAGGATAAGACCGGGGAGCTGTTTTTT. Encoded protein: CASSPGQDKTGELFF.

The chain employs TRBV21-1 and TRBJ1-6; the table's TRBD1 call for D was not verified on the DNA. TRBV21-1 is reported as a pseudogene. The length of the CDR3 is 13 residues. The CDR3 spells CDKGVCGNSPLHF. CDR3 DNA sequence: TGCGATAAGGGGGTATGTGGCAATTCACCCCTCCACTTT.

The chain combines TRBV6-5 with TRBJ1-2, with a possible D match to TRBD1 (6 bases). The CDR3 has 15 amino acids. Germline CDR1 MNHEY, CDR2 SVGAGI. V lost 4 bases, J lost 6 bases, and 18 bases lay in between. CDR3 residues: CASSSTGLVRHGYTF. CDR3 in DNA: TGTGCCAGCAGTTCCACAGGGCTCGTACGGCATGGCTACACCTTC.

The chain combines TRBV5-4 with TRBJ1-2, with TRBD1 identical over 8 bases. Germline V gives CDR1 SGHNT, CDR2 YYREEE (reference sequence). The V gene end was trimmed by 1 base and the J gene end by 8 bases; junction bases not matched to a gene: 10. There are 15 residues in the CDR3. The CDR3 region has the DNA TGTGCCAGCAGCTTGTGGATGGGACAGGTCTTGGGCTACACCTTC. Translated: CASSLWMGQVLGYTF.

The rearrangement links TRBV24-1 to TRBJ1-6; 8 bases align to TRBD1. Per the germline V gene, CDR1 is KGHDR and CDR2 is SFDVKD. This CDR3 is built from 15 residues. V was pared by 4 bases and J by 8 bases, with 6 bases of the junction left unmatched. The CDR3 sequence is CATSEGDRLYSPLHF. DNA of the CDR3: TGTGCCACCAGTGAAGGGGACAGGCTTTATTCACCCCTCCACTTT.

This clone was seen more than once but under ten times. This chain connects TRBV11-3 to TRBJ2-3; TRBD1 aligns across 8 bases. The CDR3 is made up of 16 amino acids. The V segment lost 4 bases and the J segment 2 bases; nucleotides outside the gene matches: 8. Germline CDR1 SGHNT, CDR2 YENEEA. CDR3 in DNA: TGTGCCAGCAGCTCTCGGACAGGGAGTTTCACAGATACGCAGTATTTT. It encodes CASSSRTGSFTDTQYF.

The chain uses TRBV7-8 and TRBJ1-5; D possibly corresponds to TRBD1 (5 bases). This CDR3 contains 17 residues. Trimming took off 1 base at V and 2 bases at J, with 15 bases between the two ends. Germline V gene data show CDR1 as SGHVS and CDR2 as FQNEAQ. CDR3 coding DNA: TGTGCCAGCAGCTTAGTGATGGGGCCGGGAGGCAATCAGCCCCAGCATTTT. Its protein is CASSLVMGPGGNQPQHF. The entire variable domain, with the rest obtained from reference TRBV7-8 and TRBJ1-5, is as follows: GAGVSQSPRYKVAKRGQDVALRCDPISGHVSLFWYQQALGQGPEFLTYFQNEAQLDKSGLPSDRFFAERPEGSVSTLKIQRTQQEDSAVYLCASSLVMGPGGNQPQHFGDGTRLSIL.

Only one count was recorded for this clone. V gene TRBV5-6 combines with J gene TRBJ2-7; D might be TRBD1 (5 bases). Germline V gives CDR1 SGHDT, CDR2 YYEEEE. Trimming removed 1 base from V and 5 bases from J, with 13 bases in between. This CDR3 spans 14 amino acids. The CDR3 bases are TGTGCCAGCAGCTTGTTAGGGGTAGTCCACGAGCAGTACTTC. Protein sequence: CASSLLGVVHEQYF.

This rearrangement joins TRBV25-1 to TRBJ1-1, with 7 bases aligning to TRBD1. V lost 3 bases and J lost 11; bases outside the gene matches: 12. CDR3 length equals 14 residues. CDR1 MGHDK and CDR2 SYGVNS come from the germline V gene. This CDR3 reads CASSESGTVESAFF. CDR3 DNA: TGTGCCAGCAGTGAGTCCGGGACAGTTGAATCTGCTTTCTTT.

This chain uses TRBV19 with TRBJ2-1, with TRBD2 identical over 12 bases. This CDR3 is 17 amino acids long. Germline loops: CDR1 LNHDA, CDR2 SQIVND (reference sequence). V lost 3 bases and J lost 4; bases outside the gene matches: 7. CDR3 bases: TGTGCCAGTAGTATGGGCCCGGGACTAGCGGGTTACAATGAGCAGTTCTTC. Amino acid sequence: CASSMGPGLAGYNEQFF.

The chain combines TRBV5-1 with TRBJ1-2, with unresolved D. The V gene lost 4 bases and the J gene lost 0 bases, with 16 bases spanning the gap. The CDR3 length is 16 residues. In germline, CDR1 is SGHRS, CDR2 YFSETQ. CDR3 amino acids: CASSPDATLPNYGYTF. The CDR3, as DNA: TGCGCCAGCAGCCCAGACGCTACACTACCTAACTATGGCTACACCTTC.

The V gene is TRBV18, the J gene TRBJ1-1; maybe TRBD1 (6 bases). The ends were cut back, 5 bases at V and 5 bases at J, with 12 bases in the middle. Germline CDR1 and CDR2: KGHSH and LQKENI. The CDR3 is made up of 13 amino acids. CDR3: CASSAGERTEAFF. The DNA for the CDR3 is TGTGCCAGCTCAGCAGGGGAGAGGACTGAAGCTTTCTTT. Full variable domain (remainder filled in from reference TRBV18 and TRBJ1-1): NAGVMQNPRHLVRRRGQEARLRCSPMKGHSHVYWYRQLPEEGLKFMVYLQKENIIDESGMPKERFSAEFPKEGPSILRIQQVVRGDSAAYFCASSAGERTEAFFGQGTRLTVV.

This rearrangement joins TRBV2 to TRBJ2-1; D possibly corresponds to TRBD1 (6 bases). The V end was cut by 2 bases, the J end by 3 bases, with 20 bases between. Germline-derived CDR1 and CDR2 are SNHLY and FYNNEI. This CDR3 has 18 amino acids. CDR3 bases: TGTGCCAGCAGTGAAAGGTTTGGGTCCAGGGGATTCTACAATGAGCAGTTCTTC. Its translation is CASSERFGSRGFYNEQFF. The whole variable domain, filled in from reference TRBV2 and TRBJ2-1, reads EPEVTQTPSHQVTQMGQEVILRCVPISNHLYFYWYRQILGQKVEFLVSFYNNEISEKSEIFDDQFSVERPDGSNFTLKIRSTKLEDSAMYFCASSERFGSRGFYNEQFFGPGTRLTVL.